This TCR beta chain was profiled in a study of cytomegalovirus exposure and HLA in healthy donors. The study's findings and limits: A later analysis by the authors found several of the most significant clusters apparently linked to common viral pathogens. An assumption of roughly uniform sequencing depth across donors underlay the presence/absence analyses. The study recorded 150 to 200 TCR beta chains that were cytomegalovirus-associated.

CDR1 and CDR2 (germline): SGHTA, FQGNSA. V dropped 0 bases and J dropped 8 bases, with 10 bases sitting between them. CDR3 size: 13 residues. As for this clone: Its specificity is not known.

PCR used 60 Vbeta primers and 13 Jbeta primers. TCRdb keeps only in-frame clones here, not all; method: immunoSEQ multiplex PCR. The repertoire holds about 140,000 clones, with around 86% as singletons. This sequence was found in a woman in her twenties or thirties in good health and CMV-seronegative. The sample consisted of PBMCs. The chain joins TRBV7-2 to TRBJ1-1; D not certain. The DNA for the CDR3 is TGTGCCAGCAGCTTAGCGCTTGGCAGGGAAGCTTTCTTT. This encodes CASSLALGREAFF.